The clone carrying this T cell receptor (beta chain) was counted a single time. This entry belongs to a study of T cell changes during pregnancy in multiple sclerosis. The table came from immunoSEQ multiplex PCR; TCRdb's copy has only in-frame clones and leaves some out. The sample has about 48,000 clones; just over 85% are singletons. Germline V gene data show CDR1 as SNHLY and CDR2 as FYNNEI. The length of the CDR3 is 15 residues. The V and J ends lost 6 bases and 4 bases, in that order; junction bases with no gene match: 6. The receptor comes from a female donor with multiple sclerosis, enrolled in a pregnancy study. This chain joins TRBV2 and TRBJ2-1; 10 nucleotides agree with TRBD2. The sample here was CD4+ T cells from peripheral blood mononuclear cells, taken in the second trimester of pregnancy. CDR3 in DNA: TGTGCCAGCAGGGCACTAGCGGGATCTTACAATGAGCAGTTCTTC. Translated: CASRALAGSYNEQFF.